A single sample gave rise to the 9 T cell receptor beta chains below, sequenced in a study of shared clonotypes between healthy human individuals. Only in-frame clones appear in the TCRdb table, and some are missing; sequencing was by immunoSEQ multiplex PCR. The repertoire has 2.3 million or so clones, more than 85% of them found once; the top ten carry under 0.45%. The material sequenced was naive CD4+ T cells from PBMCs. Subset given: CD45RA+ positively selected. The source of these receptors is a man younger than 30 in good health. Some clones in this sample may be carry-over from other donors' samples.

The chain employs TRBV6-1 and TRBJ1-2; D remains unclear. CDR1 and CDR2 (germline): MNHNS, SASEGT. The V gene lost 4 bases and the J gene lost 4 bases, with 7 bases spanning the gap. This CDR3 spans 12 amino acids. The DNA for the CDR3 is TGTGCCAGCAGTGCCGGGCTCTATGGCTACACCTTC. Its protein is CASSAGLYGYTF.

The gene calls are TRBV5-1 and TRBJ2-3; D is ambiguous. Germline assignment: CDR1 SGHRS and CDR2 YFSETQ. The CDR3 spans 16 residues. Trimming left V 0 bases short and J 0 bases short, with 11 bases between. CDR3: CASSLGAAHSTDTQYF. The CDR3 region has the DNA TGCGCCAGCAGCTTGGGGGCGGCCCATAGCACAGATACGCAGTATTTT.

This clone was observed a few times. The chain employs TRBV27 and TRBJ1-5; D may be TRBD1 (5 bases). CDR3 length: 13 residues. V lost 5 bases and J lost 7, with 12 bases in between. In germline, CDR1 is MNHEY, CDR2 SMNVEV (reference sequence). CDR3: CASSPWGSQPQHF. In DNA form, the CDR3 reads TGTGCCAGCAGTCCCTGGGGCAGCCAGCCCCAGCATTTT.

The rearrangement joins TRBV6-5 to TRBJ1-5; D gene unclear. This CDR3 contains 15 residues. Germline lookup yields CDR1 MNHEY and CDR2 SVGAGI. The V end lost 6 bases, the J end lost 0 bases, and 12 bases lay between the germline ends. The CDR3 spells CASRSFQDSNQPQHF. DNA of the CDR3: TGTGCCAGCAGATCGTTCCAAGATAGCAATCAGCCCCAGCATTTT.

This clone was detected only a few times. The CDR3 carries no conserved terminal phenylalanine or tryptophan, so it likely arises from a read error. No DNA is shown, since the ends of the CDR3 on it are uncertain; the CDR3 is the one TCRdb lists. This chain links TRBV6-1 with TRBJ1-4; the table's D call, TRBD1, has no DNA check behind it. From its first to its last residue, the CDR3 has 11 amino acids. Looked up from germline, CDR1 is MNHNS and CDR2 is SASEGT. The chain's CDR3 is CASSVGRGKVV.

The J gene is TRBJ2-3, the V gene TRBV5-1, with a possible D match to TRBD1 (6 bases). V was shortened by 4 bases and J by 0 bases, with 12 bases between the two germline ends. The CDR3 runs 15 residues. Looked up from germline, CDR1 is SGHRS and CDR2 is YFSETQ. The CDR3 nucleotides read TGCGCCAGCAGCCCCCTCGGACAGAGCACAGATACGCAGTATTTT. It codes for CASSPLGQSTDTQYF.

The CDR3 DNA is TGTGCCAGCAGTGAAGCGAGACTACACTCCCAGCCCCAGCATTTT. Its translation is CASSEARLHSQPQHF. The chain has TRBV2 and TRBJ1-5, with D hard to call. Per the germline V gene, CDR1 is SNHLY and CDR2 is FYNNEI. V gave up 0 bases and J gave up 7 bases, with 13 bases separating them. The CDR3 totals 15 residues.

The CDR3 nucleotides are TGTGCCAGCAGCCCTCAACTCAGGGACTCCGGGGAGCTGTTTTTT. It encodes CASSPQLRDSGELFF. The gene calls are TRBV7-3 and TRBJ2-2; the D gene is possibly TRBD2 (6 bases). Germline V gene data show CDR1 as SGHTA and CDR2 as FQGTGA. The CDR3 covers 15 residues. The V end was cut by 5 bases, the J end by 6 bases, with 16 bases between.

The chain couples TRBV29-1 to TRBJ1-1; possible D gene TRBD1, 6 bases. CDR1 and CDR2 (germline): SQVTM, ANQGSEA. The ends were cut back, 7 bases at V and 3 bases at J, with 15 bases in the middle. There are 13 residues in the CDR3. CDR3 nucleotide sequence: TGCAGCGCCGAAGGGGGACGGGACACTGAAGCTTTCTTT. Translated: CSAEGGRDTEAFF.